Below are 21 T cell receptor beta chains sequenced from a single sample in a study of blood T cells in healthy people across ages. The use of a sample-barcoded 5' primer and a J-beta primer mix characterized a second PCR of about 7 to 12 cycles. TCRdb reprocessed the 5' RACE reads with MiXCR, giving one entry per CDR3 protein. Here the sample spans about 540,000 distinct CDR3 sequences, under 30% being singletons. This sample was shared with a second study, whose subject was T cells of mothers and their children.

The source material was blood. The receptors here all came from a boy aged 10-17 years in good health.

This clonotype was counted only a few times. The chain is built from TRBV2 and TRBJ2-5; 7 bases map to TRBD1. V was pared by 4 bases and J by 4 bases, with 6 bases of the junction left unmatched. Germline loops: CDR1 SNHLY, CDR2 FYNNEI. The CDR3 totals 14 residues. The CDR3 loop reads CASSVQQGVETQYF. CDR3 sequence (DNA): TGTGCCAGCAGTGTTCAGCAGGGGGTAGAGACCCAGTACTTC. The whole variable domain, remainder taken from reference TRBV2 and TRBJ2-5, is EPEVTQTPSHQVTQMGQEVILRCVPISNHLYFYWYRQILGQKVEFLVSFYNNEISEKSEIFDDQFSVERPDGSNFTLKIRSTKLEDSAMYFCASSVQQGVETQYFGPGTRLLVL.

This clonotype has only a few counts. The V call is TRBV4-1, the J call TRBJ1-4; the D is unclear. CDR1 MGHRA and CDR2 YSYEKL come from the germline V gene. The CDR3 runs to 15 residues. With 1 base removed from V and 5 bases from J, the gap between germline ends came to 11 bases. This chain's CDR3 is CASSQVWAQNEKLFF. In DNA form, the CDR3 reads TGCGCCAGCAGCCAAGTGTGGGCCCAAAATGAAAAACTGTTTTTT.

The V and J genes are TRBV7-2 and TRBJ1-4; TRBD1 might be the D (6 bases). The germline V and J ends were trimmed by 7 bases and 1 base, with 22 bases remaining between them. The length of the CDR3 is 18 residues. Germline-derived CDR1 and CDR2 are SGHTA and FQGNSA. CDR3 region: CASTLPQVGGRTNEKLFF. In DNA form, the CDR3 reads TGTGCCAGCACCCTCCCCCAGGTGGGGGGCAGAACTAATGAAAAACTGTTTTTT.

This rearrangement joins TRBV5-1 to TRBJ2-3; D possibly corresponds to TRBD2 (7 bases). The V and J ends lost 0 bases and 0 bases respectively, with 14 bases between them. Per germline, CDR1 SGHRS and CDR2 YFSETQ. The length of the CDR3 is 17 residues. CDR3 protein: CASSLDLGGGSTDTQYF. In nucleotides, the CDR3 is TGCGCCAGCAGCTTGGATCTTGGCGGGGGCAGCACAGATACGCAGTATTTT.

J is TRBJ2-1 and V is TRBV13, with D possibly being TRBD2 (6 bases). Germline CDR1 is PRHDT and CDR2 is FYEKMQ (reference sequence). The CDR3 spans 18 residues. V lost 3 bases, J lost 0 bases, and 18 bases lay in between. This CDR3 reads CASSFEERPAGSYNEQFF. CDR3 sequence (DNA): TGTGCCAGCAGCTTTGAGGAACGTCCAGCGGGCTCCTACAATGAGCAGTTCTTC.

The genes are TRBV24-1 and TRBJ2-3; D is possibly TRBD2 (6 bases). This CDR3 contains 15 residues. The ends were cut back, 4 bases at V and 5 bases at J, with 15 bases in the middle. Looked up from germline, CDR1 is KGHDR and CDR2 is SFDVKD. The CDR3: CATSDRDGSLDTQYF. The DNA of the CDR3 is TGTGCCACCAGTGACCGGGACGGGAGTTTAGATACGCAGTATTTT.

This clonotype was found a few times. J is TRBJ1-2 and V is TRBV5-1; tentative D call: TRBD1 (5 bases). Germline V gene lookup returns CDR1 SGHRS and CDR2 YFSETQ. The CDR3 runs to 15 residues. Trimming cost V 7 bases and J 1 base, with 17 bases left between them. CDR3 DNA: TGCGCCAGCGCTCCCGGGACTAATAATAACTATGGCTACACCTTC. Amino acids: CASAPGTNNNYGYTF.

The rearrangement joins TRBV9 to TRBJ2-7, with 11 bases fitting TRBD2. J lost 2 bases, V lost 3 bases, and 7 bases had no gene match. The CDR3 totals 16 residues. Germline V gene data show CDR1 as SGDLS and CDR2 as YYNGEE. The CDR3 loop is CASSEGGLAGTYEQYF. The CDR3 bases are TGTGCCAGCAGCGAGGGCGGACTAGCGGGCACCTACGAGCAGTACTTC. The whole variable domain, filled in from reference TRBV9 and TRBJ2-7, reads DSGVTQTPKHLITATGQRVTLRCSPRSGDLSVYWYQQSLDQGLQFLIQYYNGEERAKGNILERFSAQQFPDLHSELNLSSLELGDSALYFCASSEGGLAGTYEQYFGPGTRLTVT.

V usage is TRBV27 and J usage is TRBJ2-2, with 8 bases identical to TRBD1. The germline V gene has CDR1 MNHEY and CDR2 SMNVEV (reference sequence). This CDR3 region has 14 residues. V was pared by 4 bases and J by 6 bases, with 4 bases of the junction left unmatched. The DNA of the CDR3 is TGTGCCAGCAGTTACCAGGGGGCAGCCGGGGAGCTGTTTTTT. Translated, it gives CASSYQGAAGELFF.

This clonotype was observed a few times. The rearrangement links TRBV10-3 to TRBJ1-6; D is ambiguous. This CDR3 is built from 14 residues. V lost 1 base and J 6 bases, leaving 7 bases between the germline ends. In germline, CDR1 is ENHRY, CDR2 SYGVKD. CDR3 DNA sequence: TGTGCCATCAGTGAGTTGGCAGCTAATTCACCCCTCCACTTT. Its translation: CAISELAANSPLHF.

This clonotype was seen ten or more times. CDR3 sequence: CASSPDRNYEQYF. In nucleotides, the CDR3 is TGCGCCAGCAGCCCGGACAGGAACTACGAGCAGTACTTC. J is TRBJ2-7 and V is TRBV4-1; 7 positions agree with TRBD1. V shed 4 bases, J shed 3 bases, and the junction held 3 bases outside the gene matches. Germline CDR1 is MGHRA and CDR2 is YSYEKL. This CDR3 region has 13 residues.

V gene TRBV14 combines with J gene TRBJ2-1; 9 bases agree with TRBD2. The length of the CDR3 is 16 residues. The trim removed 0 bases at V and 9 bases at J, leaving 9 bases unmatched. In germline, CDR1 is SGHDN, CDR2 FVKESK. In nucleotides, the CDR3 is TGTGCCAGCAGCCAAGATGGCCTAGCGGGGATGATTGAGCAGTTCTTC. Its translation is CASSQDGLAGMIEQFF.

V is TRBV18 and J is TRBJ2-1; 11 positions agree with TRBD2. Unmatched junction bases numbered 6, after V lost 4 bases and J lost 7 bases. There are 15 residues in the CDR3. Per the germline V gene, CDR1 is KGHSH and CDR2 is LQKENI. CDR3 sequence (DNA): TGTGCCAGCTCACTCCGGACTAGCGGGCTGAATGAGCAGTTCTTC. Its protein product is CASSLRTSGLNEQFF.

This clonotype was seen a few times. This chain connects TRBV28 to TRBJ2-1, with TRBD2 identical over 9 bases. CDR1 and CDR2 (germline): MDHEN, SYDVKM. CDR3 length: 15 residues. V gave up 6 bases and J gave up 5 bases; unmatched junction bases: 8. The CDR3 DNA is TGTGCCAGCAGGAAAATAGCGGGAGCCCACAATGAGCAGTTCTTC. Protein product: CASRKIAGAHNEQFF.

The chain has TRBV2 and TRBJ2-2, with 9 positions matching TRBD1. The CDR3 runs to 15 residues. The junction had 10 bases not matched to a gene; V was cut back by 6 bases and J by 8 bases. Germline CDR1 SNHLY, CDR2 FYNNEI. The CDR3 here is CASSQARQGEGELFF. The CDR3 DNA sequence: TGTGCCAGCAGCCAAGCACGACAGGGGGAGGGGGAGCTGTTTTTT.

The CDR3, as DNA: TGTGCCAGCAGCCAAGTACAGGGGAGTTCACCCCTCCACTTT. This translates into CASSQVQGSSPLHF. This chain links TRBV3-1 with TRBJ1-6; the match to TRBD1 covers 7 bases. The length of the CDR3 is 14 residues. The trim removed 1 base at V and 9 bases at J, leaving 3 bases unmatched. Germline V lookup: CDR1 LGHDT, CDR2 YNNKEL (reference sequence).

The chain carries TRBV20-1 and TRBJ1-5, with D perhaps TRBD1 (5 bases). The germline CDR1 and CDR2 sequences are DFQATT and SNEGSKA (reference sequence). Between the trimmed V and J ends, which lost 1 base and 1 base, there was a span of 14 bases. The CDR3 spans 16 residues. CDR3 in DNA: TGCAGTGCTAGAGTGGTAGGACACTCGAGCAATCAGCCCCAGCATTTT. This codes for CSARVVGHSSNQPQHF.

This clonotype has just a few counts. The chain couples TRBV20-1 to TRBJ2-3; 12 nucleotides line up with TRBD2. Germline V gives CDR1 DFQATT, CDR2 SNEGSKA (reference sequence). The V gene end was trimmed by 6 bases and the J gene end by 6 bases; junction bases not matched to a gene: 7. The CDR3 extends over 14 amino acids. The chain's CDR3 is CSAPTSGSYDTQYF. The CDR3 nucleotides read TGCAGTGCCCCGACTAGCGGGAGCTATGATACGCAGTATTTT.

This clonotype was counted many times. The genes are TRBV6-2 or TRBV6-3 and TRBJ2-7; D gene unclear. V was clipped by 4 bases and J by 2 bases, with 9 bases between them. From germline, CDR1 is MNHEY and CDR2 SVGEGT. The CDR3 contains 13 residues. CDR3 in DNA: TGTGCCAGCAGTTCGGACCGAGCCTACGAGCAGTACTTC. Translated, it gives CASSSDRAYEQYF.

This clonotype has only a few counts. This chain joins TRBV3-1 and TRBJ1-5, with D unresolved. The germline V gene has CDR1 LGHDT and CDR2 YNNKEL (reference sequence). The CDR3 totals 15 residues. Trimming removed 1 base from V and 7 bases from J, with 14 bases in between. In DNA, the CDR3 is TGTGCCAGCAGCCAAGGCGTCGGGTCAGGCCAGCCCCAGCATTTT. This gives the protein CASSQGVGSGQPQHF.

The table lists this clonotype with a few counts. The rearrangement joins TRBV20-1 to TRBJ2-3; 8 nucleotides match TRBD1. V shed 0 bases, J shed 0 bases, and the junction held 5 bases outside the gene matches. The CDR3 loop spans 16 amino acids. Germline CDR1 and CDR2: DFQATT and SNEGSKA (reference sequence). The CDR3 region has the DNA TGCAGTGCTAGAGATGTGCGACAGGGGAGCACAGATACGCAGTATTTT. This encodes CSARDVRQGSTDTQYF.